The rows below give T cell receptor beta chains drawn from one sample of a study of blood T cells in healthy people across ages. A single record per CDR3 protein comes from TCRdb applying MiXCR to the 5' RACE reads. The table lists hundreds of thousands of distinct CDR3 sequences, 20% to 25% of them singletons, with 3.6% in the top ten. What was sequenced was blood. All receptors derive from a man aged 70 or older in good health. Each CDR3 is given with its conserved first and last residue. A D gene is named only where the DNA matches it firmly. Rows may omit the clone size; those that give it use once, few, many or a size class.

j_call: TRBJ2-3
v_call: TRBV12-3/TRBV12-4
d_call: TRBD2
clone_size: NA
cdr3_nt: TGTGCCAGCAGTTCAAATAGCGGGAGGACAGATACGCAGTATTTT
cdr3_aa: CASSSNSGRTDTQYF

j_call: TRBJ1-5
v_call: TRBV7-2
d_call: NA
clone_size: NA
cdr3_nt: TGTGCCAGCAGCCCCGATCCGGGTCCCAATCAGCCCCAGCATTTT
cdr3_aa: CASSPDPGPNQPQHF

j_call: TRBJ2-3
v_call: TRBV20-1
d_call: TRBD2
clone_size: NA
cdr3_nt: TGCAGTGCTTTGCTAGCGGGATGGGATACGCAGTATTTT
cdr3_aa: CSALLAGWDTQYF

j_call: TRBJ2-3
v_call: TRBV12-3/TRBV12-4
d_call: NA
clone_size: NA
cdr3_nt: TGTGCCAGCAGTTTAAAGCGGCCGTCTTCCGATACGCAGTATTTT
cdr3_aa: CASSLKRPSSDTQYF

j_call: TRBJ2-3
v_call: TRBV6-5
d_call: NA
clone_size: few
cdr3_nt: TGTGCCAGCAGTTTCGGGAGTGGGACAGATACGCAGTATTTT
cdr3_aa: CASSFGSGTDTQYF

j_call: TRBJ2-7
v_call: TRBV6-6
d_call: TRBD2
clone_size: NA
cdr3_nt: TGTGCCAGCAGTTACTTGGGGACTAGCGGCTACGAGCAGTACTTC
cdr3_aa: CASSYLGTSGYEQYF

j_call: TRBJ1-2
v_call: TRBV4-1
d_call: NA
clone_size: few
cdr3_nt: TGCGCCAGCAGCCAATCTTCGACGGGAAGCTACACCTTC
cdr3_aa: CASSQSSTGSYTF

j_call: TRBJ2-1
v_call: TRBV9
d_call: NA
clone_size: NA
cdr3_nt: TGTGCCAGCAGCGCGACTAGTCTCGATGAGCAGTTCTTC
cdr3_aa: CASSATSLDEQFF

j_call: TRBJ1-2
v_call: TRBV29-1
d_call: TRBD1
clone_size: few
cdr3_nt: TGCAGCGTTGAAATTATAGTTTCCCAGGGGGGGAACTATGGCTACACCTTC
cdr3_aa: CSVEIIVSQGGNYGYTF

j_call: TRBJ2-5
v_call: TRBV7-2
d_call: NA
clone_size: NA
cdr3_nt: TGTGCCAGCAGCTTCCGGGCCGCCTCGTACCAAGAGACCCAGTACTTC
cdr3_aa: CASSFRAASYQETQYF

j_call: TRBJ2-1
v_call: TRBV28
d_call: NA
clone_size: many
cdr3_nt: TGTGCTACACAGAGCTCCTACAATGAGCAGTTCTTC
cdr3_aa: CATQSSYNEQFF

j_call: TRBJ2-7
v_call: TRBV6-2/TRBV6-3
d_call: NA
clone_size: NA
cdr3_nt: TGTGCCAGCAGTTACGTTCACAGAGTCCTCGCCGAGCAGTACTTC
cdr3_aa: CASSYVHRVLAEQYF

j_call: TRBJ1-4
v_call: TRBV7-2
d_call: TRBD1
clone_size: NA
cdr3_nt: TGTGCCAGCAGCTTATCCCGGGACAGGGGCGGAAAACTGTTTTTT
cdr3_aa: CASSLSRDRGGKLFF

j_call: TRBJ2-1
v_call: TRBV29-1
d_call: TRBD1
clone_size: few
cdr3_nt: TGCAGCGTTGAATCCGGCAGGGGGCCCAATGAGCAGTTCTTC
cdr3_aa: CSVESGRGPNEQFF

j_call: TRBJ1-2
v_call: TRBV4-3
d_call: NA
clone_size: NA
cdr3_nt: TGCGCCAGCAGCCAAGAGAAATTCTATGGCTACACCTTC
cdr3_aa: CASSQEKFYGYTF

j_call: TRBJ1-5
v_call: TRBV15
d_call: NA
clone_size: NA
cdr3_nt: TGTGCCACCAGCAGAGAAGGCCGCCACAATCAGCCCCAGCATTTT
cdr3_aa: CATSREGRHNQPQHF

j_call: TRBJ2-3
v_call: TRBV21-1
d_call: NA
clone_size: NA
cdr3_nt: TGTGCCAGCAGCAACAAACAGGGGGCAACAGATACGCAGTATTTT
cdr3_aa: CASSNKQGATDTQYF

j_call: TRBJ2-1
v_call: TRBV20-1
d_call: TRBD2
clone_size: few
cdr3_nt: TGCAGTGCTAGAGAAGCCCTAGCGGCAAACAATGAGCAGTTCTTC
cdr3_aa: CSAREALAANNEQFF

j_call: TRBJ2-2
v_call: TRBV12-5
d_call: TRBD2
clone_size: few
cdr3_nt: TGTGCTAGTTCTATGGGCCGGGGGGACAACACCGGGGAGCTGTTTTTT
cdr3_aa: CASSMGRGDNTGELFF

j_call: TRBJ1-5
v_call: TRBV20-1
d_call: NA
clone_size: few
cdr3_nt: TGCAGTGCTAAACAGGGTGGCCAGCCCCAGCATTTT
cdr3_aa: CSAKQGGQPQHF

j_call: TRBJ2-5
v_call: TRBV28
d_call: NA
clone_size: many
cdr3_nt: TGTGCCAGCAGTTTCGAAACAGGGACTTTATCCCAGTACTTC
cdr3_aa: CASSFETGTLSQYF

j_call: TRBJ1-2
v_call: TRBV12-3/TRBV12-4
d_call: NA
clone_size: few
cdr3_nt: TGTGCCAGCAGTTCCCCAAGGGCGGGTGGCTACACCTTC
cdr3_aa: CASSSPRAGGYTF

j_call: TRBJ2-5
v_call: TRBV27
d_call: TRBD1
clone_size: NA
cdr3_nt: TGTGCCAGCAGTTCCTCCCCGACAGGGCTCCAAGAGACCCAGTACTTC
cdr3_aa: CASSSSPTGLQETQYF

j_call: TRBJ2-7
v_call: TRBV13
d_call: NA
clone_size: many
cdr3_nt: TGTGCCAGCAGCGCAGATCACCGCTACGAGCAGTACTTC
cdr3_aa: CASSADHRYEQYF